This TCR beta chain appears in the sequencing data of a study of T cell responses to AZD1222 COVID-19 vaccine. Study information: Timing groups of about 4 and about 12 weeks for second doses were pooled. The study's findings and limits: Variant regions that are unmutated are reportedly the target of nearly half of spike-specific TCRs. White British people made up most donors, females outnumbered males, and clonal diversity was possibly underestimated. Just 5 to 7 people given AZD1222 tested seropositive at baseline.

This CDR3 has 13 amino acids. Trimming cost V 1 base and J 8 bases; bases outside gene matches: 5. Germline lookup yields CDR1 SGHTA and CDR2 FQGNSA. Clones were read by immunoSEQ multiplex PCR, and TCRdb kept only the in-frame ones, dropping some. The sample shows approximately 190,000 clones, around 93% of them seen only once. To note about this clone: No antigen is known for it.

The sequencing used peripheral blood, collected on day 0 of AZD1222 vaccination. The clonotype comes from an adult in good health. The rearrangement links TRBV7-2 to TRBJ2-7; TRBD1 agrees at 7 bases. As DNA, the CDR3 is TGTGCCAGCAGCTTAGATAGACAGGGCAAGCAGTACTTC. It translates to CASSLDRQGKQYF.